The T cell receptor beta chain under discussion was sequenced for a study of technical replicates of blood from a few donors. The CDR3 spans 15 residues. Germline lookup yields CDR1 MNHNY and CDR2 SVGAGI (reference sequence). V lost 7 bases, J lost 8 bases, and 12 bases stayed unmatched. Assay used: immunoSEQ multiplex PCR; TCRdb lists only in-frame clones, some missing. In the table there are roughly 64,000 clones, approximately 86% of which are singletons. This receptor was identified in a human donor in good health. Some clones in this sample may be carry-over from other donors' samples. Sample: PBMCs. V usage is TRBV6-6 and J usage is TRBJ2-1; 9 bases line up with TRBD2. Here the CDR3 reads CASTLLAGSFDEQFF. The CDR3 DNA follows: TGTGCCAGCACCCTCCTAGCGGGGTCCTTCGATGAGCAGTTCTTC.